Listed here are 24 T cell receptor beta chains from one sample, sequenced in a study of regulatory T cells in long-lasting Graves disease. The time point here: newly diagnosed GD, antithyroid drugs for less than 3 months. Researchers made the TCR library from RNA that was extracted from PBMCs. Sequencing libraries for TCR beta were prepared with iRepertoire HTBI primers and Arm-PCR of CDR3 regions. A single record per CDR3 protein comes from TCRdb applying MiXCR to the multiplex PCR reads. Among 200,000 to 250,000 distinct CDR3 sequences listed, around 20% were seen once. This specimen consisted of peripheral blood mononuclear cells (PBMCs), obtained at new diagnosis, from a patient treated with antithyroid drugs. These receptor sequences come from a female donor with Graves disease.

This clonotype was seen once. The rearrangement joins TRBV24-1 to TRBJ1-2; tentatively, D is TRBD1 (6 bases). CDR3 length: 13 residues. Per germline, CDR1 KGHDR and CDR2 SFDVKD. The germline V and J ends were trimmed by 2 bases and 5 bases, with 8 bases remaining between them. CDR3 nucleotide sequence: TGTGCCACCAGTGATTCTCAGGGGTATGGCTACACCTTC. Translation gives CATSDSQGYGYTF.

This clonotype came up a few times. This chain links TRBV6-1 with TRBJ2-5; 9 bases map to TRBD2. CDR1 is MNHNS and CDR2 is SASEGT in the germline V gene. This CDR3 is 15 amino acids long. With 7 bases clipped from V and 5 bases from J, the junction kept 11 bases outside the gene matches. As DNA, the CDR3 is TGTGCCAGCACCCAACGGGGACTAGCATCGGAGACCCAGTACTTC. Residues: CASTQRGLASETQYF.

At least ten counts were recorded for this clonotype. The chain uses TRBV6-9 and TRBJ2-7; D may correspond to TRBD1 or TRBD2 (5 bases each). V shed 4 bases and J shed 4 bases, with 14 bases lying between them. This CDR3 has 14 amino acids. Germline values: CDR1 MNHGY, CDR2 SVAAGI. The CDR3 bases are TGTGCCAGCAGTTCGGGACCGCAACTTTACGAGCAGTACTTC. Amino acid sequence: CASSSGPQLYEQYF.

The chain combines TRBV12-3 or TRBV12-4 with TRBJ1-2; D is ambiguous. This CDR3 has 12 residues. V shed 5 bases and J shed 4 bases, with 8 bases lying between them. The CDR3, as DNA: TGTGCCAGCAGTACGTGGGGCTATGGCTACACCTTC. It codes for CASSTWGYGYTF.

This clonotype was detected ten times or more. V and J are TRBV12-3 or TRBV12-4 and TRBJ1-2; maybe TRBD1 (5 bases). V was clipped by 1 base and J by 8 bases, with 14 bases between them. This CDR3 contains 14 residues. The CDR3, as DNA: TGTGCCAGCAGTTTAGTTGGCAGTGGGGCAGGCTACACCTTC. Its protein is CASSLVGSGAGYTF.

CDR3 DNA sequence: TGTGCCACCATTAGATATGACACCGTTAACACTGAAGCTTTCTTT. Protein sequence: CATIRYDTVNTEAFF. The chain employs TRBV24-1 and TRBJ1-1; D not certain. The CDR3 has 15 amino acids. Between the trimmed V and J ends, which lost 8 bases and 2 bases, there was a span of 17 bases. Germline V gene data show CDR1 as KGHDR and CDR2 as SFDVKD.

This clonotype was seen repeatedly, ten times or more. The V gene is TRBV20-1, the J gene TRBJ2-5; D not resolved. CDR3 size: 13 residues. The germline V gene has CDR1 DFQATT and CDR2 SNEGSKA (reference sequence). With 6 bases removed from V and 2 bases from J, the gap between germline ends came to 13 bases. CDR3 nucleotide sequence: TGCAGTGCCCATGAGCCCCTACAAGAGACCCAGTACTTC. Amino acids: CSAHEPLQETQYF.

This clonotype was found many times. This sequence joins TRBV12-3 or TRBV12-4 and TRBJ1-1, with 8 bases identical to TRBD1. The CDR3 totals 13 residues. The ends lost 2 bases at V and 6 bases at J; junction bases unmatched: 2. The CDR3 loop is CASSLRDRSEAFF. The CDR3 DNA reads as TGTGCCAGCAGTTTAAGGGACAGGTCTGAAGCTTTCTTT.

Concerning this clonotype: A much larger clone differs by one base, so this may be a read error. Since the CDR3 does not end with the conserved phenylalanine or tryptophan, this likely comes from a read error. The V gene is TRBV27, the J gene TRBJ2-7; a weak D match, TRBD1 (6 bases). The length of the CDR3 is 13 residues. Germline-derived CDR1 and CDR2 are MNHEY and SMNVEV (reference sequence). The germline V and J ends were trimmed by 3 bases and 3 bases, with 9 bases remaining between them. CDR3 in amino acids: CASSFSTGYEQYS. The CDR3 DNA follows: TGTGCCAGCAGTTTTTCGACAGGCTACGAGCAGTACTCC.

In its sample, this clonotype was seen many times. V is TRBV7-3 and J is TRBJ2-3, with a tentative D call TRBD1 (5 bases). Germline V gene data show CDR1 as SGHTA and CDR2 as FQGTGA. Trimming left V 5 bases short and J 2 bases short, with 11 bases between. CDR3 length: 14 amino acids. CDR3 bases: TGTGCCAGCAGCCCAAGACAGACCACAGATACGCAGTATTTT. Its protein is CASSPRQTTDTQYF.

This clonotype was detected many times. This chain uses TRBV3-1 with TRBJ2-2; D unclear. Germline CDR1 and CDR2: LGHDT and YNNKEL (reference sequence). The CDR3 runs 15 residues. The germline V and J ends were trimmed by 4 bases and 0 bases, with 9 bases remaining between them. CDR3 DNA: TGTGCCAGCAGCCCCATCCGGACGAACACCGGGGAGCTGTTTTTT. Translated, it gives CASSPIRTNTGELFF.

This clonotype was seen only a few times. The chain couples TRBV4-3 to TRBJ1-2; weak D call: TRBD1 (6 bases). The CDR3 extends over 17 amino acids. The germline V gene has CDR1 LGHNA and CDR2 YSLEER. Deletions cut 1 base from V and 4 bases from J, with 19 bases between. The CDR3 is CASSQVVSGASPYGYTF. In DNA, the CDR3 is TGCGCCAGCAGCCAAGTAGTTTCGGGGGCATCACCCTATGGCTACACCTTC.

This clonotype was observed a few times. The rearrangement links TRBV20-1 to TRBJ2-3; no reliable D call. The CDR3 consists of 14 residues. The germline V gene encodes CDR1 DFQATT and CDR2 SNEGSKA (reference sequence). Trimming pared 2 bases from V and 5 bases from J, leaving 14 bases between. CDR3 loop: CSARLGATGDTQYF. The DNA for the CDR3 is TGCAGTGCTAGATTAGGTGCCACCGGAGATACGCAGTATTTT.

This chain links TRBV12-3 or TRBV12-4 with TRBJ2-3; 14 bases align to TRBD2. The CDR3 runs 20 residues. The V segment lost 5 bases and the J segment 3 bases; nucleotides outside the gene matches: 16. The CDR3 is CASSASPGLAGVASTDTQYF. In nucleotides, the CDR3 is TGTGCCAGCAGTGCATCTCCGGGACTAGCGGGAGTGGCTAGTACAGATACGCAGTATTTT.

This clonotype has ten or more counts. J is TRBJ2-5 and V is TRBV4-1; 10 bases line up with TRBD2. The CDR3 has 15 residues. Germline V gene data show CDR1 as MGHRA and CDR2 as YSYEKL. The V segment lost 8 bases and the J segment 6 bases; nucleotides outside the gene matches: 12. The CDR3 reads CASASGSGGFKTQYF. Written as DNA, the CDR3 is TGCGCCAGCGCTAGCGGGAGCGGGGGGTTTAAGACCCAGTACTTC.

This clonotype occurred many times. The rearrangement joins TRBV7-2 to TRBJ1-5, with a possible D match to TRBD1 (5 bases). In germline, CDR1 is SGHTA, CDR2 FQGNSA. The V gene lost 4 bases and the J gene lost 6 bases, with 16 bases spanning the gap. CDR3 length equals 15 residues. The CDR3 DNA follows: TGTGCCAGCAGCTCCGATATTGGGGCGAGTCAGCCCCAGCATTTT. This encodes CASSSDIGASQPQHF.

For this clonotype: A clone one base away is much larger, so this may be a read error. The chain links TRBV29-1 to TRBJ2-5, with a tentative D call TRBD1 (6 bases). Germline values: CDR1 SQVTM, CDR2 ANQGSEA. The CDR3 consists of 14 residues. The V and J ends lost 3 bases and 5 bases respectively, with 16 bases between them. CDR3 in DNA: TGCAGCGTTGATGGCCACAGGGTTGGGGAGACCCAGTACTTC. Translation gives CSVDGHRVGETQYF.

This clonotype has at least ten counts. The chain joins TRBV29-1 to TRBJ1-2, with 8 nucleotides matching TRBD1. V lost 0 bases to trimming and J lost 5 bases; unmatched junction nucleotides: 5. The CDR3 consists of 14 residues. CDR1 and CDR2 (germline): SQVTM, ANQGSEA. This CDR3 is CSVEDKRTGYGYTF. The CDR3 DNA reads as TGCAGCGTTGAAGATAAAAGGACAGGGTATGGCTACACCTTC. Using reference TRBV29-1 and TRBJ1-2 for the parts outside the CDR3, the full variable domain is SAVISQKPSRDICQRGTSLTIQCQVDSQVTMMFWYRQQPGQSLTLIATANQGSEATYESGFVIDKFPISRPNLTFSTLTVSNMSPEDSSIYLCSVEDKRTGYGYTFGSGTRLTVV.

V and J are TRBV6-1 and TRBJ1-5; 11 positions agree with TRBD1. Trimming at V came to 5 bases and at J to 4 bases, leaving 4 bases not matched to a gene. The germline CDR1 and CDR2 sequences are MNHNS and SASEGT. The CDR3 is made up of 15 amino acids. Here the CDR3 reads CASSPGQGENQPQHF. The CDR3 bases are TGTGCCAGCAGTCCGGGACAGGGGGAGAATCAGCCCCAGCATTTT.

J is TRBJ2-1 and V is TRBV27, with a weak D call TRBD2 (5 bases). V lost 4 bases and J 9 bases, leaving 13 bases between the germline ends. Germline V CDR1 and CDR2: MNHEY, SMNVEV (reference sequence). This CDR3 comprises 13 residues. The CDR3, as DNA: TGTGCCAGCAGTTCTAGAATAGGAGGTGAGCAGTTCTTC. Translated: CASSSRIGGEQFF.

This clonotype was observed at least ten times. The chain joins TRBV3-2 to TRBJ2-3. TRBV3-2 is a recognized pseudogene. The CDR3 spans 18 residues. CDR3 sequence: CASSQDTSNTMSTDTQYF. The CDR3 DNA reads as TGTGCCAGCAGCCAAGATACGTCCAACACGATGAGCACAGATACGCAGTATTTT.

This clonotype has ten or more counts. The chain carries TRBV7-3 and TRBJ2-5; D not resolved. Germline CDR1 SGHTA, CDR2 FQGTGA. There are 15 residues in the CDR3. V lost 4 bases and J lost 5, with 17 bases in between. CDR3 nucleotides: TGTGCCAGCAGCTACCTGGGTAGCTCTGGCGAGACCCAGTACTTC. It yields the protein CASSYLGSSGETQYF.

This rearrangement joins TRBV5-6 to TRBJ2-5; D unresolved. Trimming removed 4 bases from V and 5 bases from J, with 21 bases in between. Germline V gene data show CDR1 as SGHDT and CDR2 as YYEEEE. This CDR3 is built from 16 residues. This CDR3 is CASSQPIDAYRETQYF. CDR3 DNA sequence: TGTGCCAGCAGCCAACCTATCGACGCATATAGGGAGACCCAGTACTTC.

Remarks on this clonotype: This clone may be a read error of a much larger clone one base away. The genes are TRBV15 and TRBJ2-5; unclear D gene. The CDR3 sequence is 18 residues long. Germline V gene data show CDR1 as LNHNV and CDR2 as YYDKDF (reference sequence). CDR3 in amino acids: CATIRRPQSGLPQETQYF. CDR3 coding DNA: TGTGCCACCATCAGAAGGCCCCAATCCGGTTTGCCTCAAGAGACCCAGTACTTC.